The 11 T cell receptor beta chains below all came from one sample that was sequenced in a study of metastatic and nonmetastatic thyroid tumors. TCRdb recomputed clones from the PCR reads via MiXCR. Here the sample spans roughly 40,000 clones, over 15% being singletons. Until they underwent thyroid surgery, no patient had received any treatment. Sequencing was carried out using tumor tissue. These receptors all come from a female donor with papillary thyroid cancer or a benign thyroid nodule (not recorded which). Some clones in this sample may be carry-over from other donors' samples.

This clone was seen many times. The gene calls are TRBV6-1 and TRBJ1-6, with 9 bases fitting TRBD1. Germline loops: CDR1 MNHNS, CDR2 SASEGT. The CDR3 runs 16 residues. V lost 5 bases to trimming and J lost 8 bases; unmatched junction nucleotides: 10. The CDR3 DNA reads as TGTGCCAGCAGTCCCTTCTCCGGGACAGGGCATTCACCCCTCCACTTT. This sequence encodes CASSPFSGTGHSPLHF.

This clone was observed many times. The V and J genes are TRBV7-3 and TRBJ2-2; D is unclear. The V gene lost 11 bases and the J gene lost 0 bases, with 16 bases spanning the gap. CDR1 is SGHTA, CDR2 FQGTGA, per germline. The CDR3 contains 15 residues. CDR3 sequence: CAGKEGPTNTGELFF. CDR3 DNA: TGTGCCGGGAAGGAAGGGCCGACGAACACCGGGGAGCTGTTTTTT.

This clone was picked up many times. The V call is TRBV20-1, the J call TRBJ2-1; TRBD2 might be the D (6 bases). The germline V gene has CDR1 DFQATT and CDR2 SNEGSKA (reference sequence). Trimming removed 0 bases from V and 5 bases from J, with 17 bases in between. The CDR3 sequence is 16 residues long. The CDR3 is CSARESRLIADNEQFF. The CDR3, as DNA: TGCAGTGCTAGAGAATCCCGTCTCATAGCGGACAATGAGCAGTTCTTC.

This clone was detected only a few times. The V and J genes are TRBV6-6 and TRBJ2-7; no clear D. Germline V CDR1 and CDR2: MNHNY, SVGAGI (reference sequence). This CDR3 comprises 15 residues. Between the trimmed V and J ends, which lost 0 bases and 6 bases, there was a span of 15 bases. The CDR3 is CASSYSSGRAGEQYF. In DNA, the CDR3 is TGTGCCAGCAGTTACTCGAGTGGTAGAGCCGGCGAGCAGTACTTC.

The genes are TRBV5-4 and TRBJ2-7, with D uncertain. With 4 bases removed from V and 6 bases from J, the gap between germline ends came to 17 bases. The CDR3 consists of 14 residues. Per the germline V gene, CDR1 is SGHNT and CDR2 is YYREEE (reference sequence). The CDR3 DNA follows: TGTGCCAGCAGCCTGGAACACACGGCCTCCGAGCAGTACTTC. Translating it yields CASSLEHTASEQYF.

Turning to this clone: This clone may be a read error of a much larger clone one base away. The rearrangement links TRBV20-1 to TRBJ1-2, with D possibly being TRBD1 (5 bases). There are 17 residues in the CDR3. The germline V and J ends were trimmed by 6 bases and 6 bases, with 29 bases remaining between them. CDR1 is DFQATT and CDR2 is SNEGSKA in the germline V gene (reference sequence). CDR3 sequence reads: CSAQNLAPQQVGHGYTF. The CDR3 nucleotides are TGCAGTGCCCAAAACTTGGCCCCCCAACAGGTCGGGCATGGCTACACCTTC.

Relative to its sample, this clone is medium-sized. The V gene is TRBV20-1, the J gene TRBJ2-7; the match to TRBD2 covers 13 bases. The CDR3 has 15 residues. The ends lost 1 base at V and 2 bases at J; junction bases unmatched: 2. The germline V gene has CDR1 DFQATT and CDR2 SNEGSKA (reference sequence). The CDR3 DNA reads as TGCAGTGCTAGAGGGACTAGCGGGAGTGCCTACGAGCAGTACTTC. Its protein is CSARGTSGSAYEQYF.

This clone has only a few counts. The rearrangement uses TRBV5-4 and TRBJ1-1, with 8 bases that match TRBD1. CDR1 is SGHNT, CDR2 YYREEE, per germline (reference sequence). This CDR3 contains 16 residues. Trimming took 2 bases from V and 1 from J; bases not matched to a gene: 7. This CDR3 is CASSFGAGTGNTEAFF. The CDR3 nucleotides read TGTGCCAGCAGCTTTGGGGCCGGGACAGGGAACACTGAAGCTTTCTTT.

At least ten counts were recorded for this clone. The CDR3, as DNA: TGCGCCAGCAGCTTGGTCGGGGAAATAACTGAAGCTTTCTTT. Amino acids: CASSLVGEITEAFF. V usage is TRBV5-1 and J usage is TRBJ1-1; D unresolved. CDR1 and CDR2 from the germline V gene are SGHRS and YFSETQ. There are 14 residues in the CDR3. Between the trimmed V and J ends, which lost 0 bases and 5 bases, there was a span of 11 bases.

V and J are TRBV6-4 and TRBJ2-7; D is perhaps TRBD2 (6 bases). CDR1 MRHNA and CDR2 SNTAGT come from the germline V gene. This CDR3 has 16 amino acids. The V gene lost 6 bases and the J gene lost 2 bases, with 20 bases spanning the gap. The CDR3 reads CASRRLIIGSPYEQYF. In DNA, the CDR3 is TGTGCCAGCAGGCGACTCATTATCGGGAGTCCCTACGAGCAGTACTTC.

A single count supports this clone. This sequence may be a read error, since a much larger clone differs from it by one base. The chain carries TRBV4-3 and TRBJ2-5; 9 positions agree with TRBD2. V lost 0 bases, J lost 1 base, and 6 bases stayed unmatched. The CDR3 is 17 amino acids. Germline CDR1 LGHNA, CDR2 YSLEER. The CDR3 region is CASSQDSTSGFQETQYF. In DNA form, the CDR3 reads TGCGCCAGCAGCCAAGATAGTACTAGCGGGTTCCAAGAGACCCAGTACTTC.